Detailed here is one T cell receptor beta chain. This clone's antigen is unknown. Base qualities are not recorded, but no much larger clone differs from it by a single base. The CDR3 regions of human TCRbeta chains were analyzed by immunosequencing. On the study's bioinformatics: TCRs in the repertoires were compared against a reference library of SARS-CoV-2-specific TCRs that had been generated with the MIRA antigen-specificity platform. Breadth meant the fraction of unique TCRs that were SARS-CoV-2-associated, whereas depth meant the fraction of total T cells that were SARS-CoV-2-associated. Using the MIRA data, each spike-specific TCR was mapped to the spike region that the TCR reacts to and placed in a CD4 or CD8 class. Log10-transformed breadth and depth values were compared by one-way ANOVA with Sidak's multiple comparisons tests. This immuneACCESS table, as held by TCRdb, lists in-frame sequences with V and J called but not all clones. Of the missing ones, under half trace to an unresolved V gene in checked studies; the others have no known cause. D and trimming come from the DNA, and the V and J calls and clone size come from that table. Counted in this sample were approximately 90,000 clones; around 89% of them appeared once. The top ten hold 5% to 6.5% of the sample.

Clipping removes 0 bases from V and 8 bases from J, with 6 as the unmatched junction base count. The CDR3 contains 15 residues, cysteine and phenylalanine counted. Only the CDR3 DNA is retained, 45 bases long and in frame from the first base. Via the germline V gene, CDR1 is SGHTA and CDR2 FQGTGA. The data derive from a study of T cell responses to AZD1222 COVID-19 vaccine (dated by TCRdb to 2020 to 2023). Concerning the study at large: A total of about 230 trial participants underwent TCR sequencing, of whom 207 received two doses of AZD1222 and about 26 received two doses of the MenACWY control vaccine. Enrollment into the trials was organized by age into subgroups of 18-55, 56-69 and 70-plus years, and those subgroups contained 148, 28 and 57 TCR-sequenced participants, respectively.

General study outcomes and caveats: The vaccine-associated CD4 TCRs covered the entire spike protein, and the dominant responses fell in regions 160-218 and 743-854. Participants were mostly white British, with more females than males. The authors suggested clonal diversity may have been underestimated. Conclusions about previously exposed vaccinees are limited because only 5 or 6 AZD1222 recipients were SARS-CoV-2 seropositive at baseline. In the small 56-69-year group, the increase in depth fell short of significance, most likely because of low power. Reportedly, almost half of the unique spike-specific TCRs recognized epitopes lying outside the regions that are mutated in the B.1.351 and B.1.1.7 variants. After two AZD1222 doses, both the breadth and the depth of spike-specific TCRs were significantly higher than at day 0 and than in MenACWY recipients. No day 14 peak-response samples were available, so repertoires were characterized only after the peak T cell response.

The label giving this sample's time point can be read as: about 28 days (+/-7) after the second vaccine dose. Because spike-specific TCR depth and breadth did not differ between the two schedules, AZD1222 recipients who got a second dose at roughly 4 weeks were pooled with those who got a second dose at roughly 12 weeks. Samples from vaccinated people were obtained from the UK trials COV001 and COV002, which included a single-blind randomized controlled phase 2/3 trial of AZD1222 (ChAdOx1 nCoV-19) in healthy adults. For TCRbeta chain sequencing, PBMC samples from trial participants were taken at day 0 and at day 28 after the second dose.

The clonotype comes from an adult who received the AZD1222 COVID-19 vaccine. This sequence uses TRBV7-3 and TRBJ2-1; 8 central bases correspond to TRBD1. The material was peripheral blood, obtained 28 days after the second AZD1222 dose. The nucleotide sequence is TGTGCCAGCAGCTTAACTCGACAGGGGAAATATGAGCAGTTCTTC. Its protein product is CASSLTRQGKYEQFF.